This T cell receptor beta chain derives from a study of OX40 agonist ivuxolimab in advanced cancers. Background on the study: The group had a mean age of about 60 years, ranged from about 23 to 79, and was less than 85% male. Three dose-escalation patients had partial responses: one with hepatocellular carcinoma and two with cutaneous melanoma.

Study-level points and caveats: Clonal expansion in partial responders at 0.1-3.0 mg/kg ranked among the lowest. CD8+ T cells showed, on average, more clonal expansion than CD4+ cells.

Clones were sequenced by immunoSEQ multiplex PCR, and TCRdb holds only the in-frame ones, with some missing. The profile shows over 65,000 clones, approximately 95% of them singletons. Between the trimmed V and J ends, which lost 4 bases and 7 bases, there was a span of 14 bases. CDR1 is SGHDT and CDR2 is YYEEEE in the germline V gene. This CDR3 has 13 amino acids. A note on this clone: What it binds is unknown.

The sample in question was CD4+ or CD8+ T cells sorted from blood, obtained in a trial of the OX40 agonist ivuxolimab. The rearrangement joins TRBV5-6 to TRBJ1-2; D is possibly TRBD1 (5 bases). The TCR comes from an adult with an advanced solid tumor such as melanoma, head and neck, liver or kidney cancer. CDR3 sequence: CASSQQDLGGYTF. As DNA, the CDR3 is TGTGCCAGCAGCCAACAGGACCTCGGTGGCTACACCTTC. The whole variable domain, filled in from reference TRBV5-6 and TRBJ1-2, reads DAGVTQSPTHLIKTRGQQVTLRCSPKSGHDTVSWYQQALGQGPQFIFQYYEEEERQRGNFPDRFSGHQFPNYSSELNVNALLLGDSALYLCASSQQDLGGYTFGSGTRLTVV.